Listed below are T cell receptor beta chains from one sample, sequenced in a study of T-cell memory formation after mild COVID-19. TCRdb re-derived calls from the 5' RACE reads in MiXCR, one entry per CDR3 protein. The top ten clones hold 12% of a sample with roughly 350,000 distinct CDR3 sequences, over 20% of them seen once. Sequencing used PBMCs or a T cell subset sorted from them (not recorded which). The receptors come from an adult woman who had mild COVID-19 (a few samples of this study predate the infection). Cell type and time point are not known. CDR3s leave out the opening cysteine and the closing phenylalanine or tryptophan. The D gene is left open where the match is weak. Clone size is given for some rows only: seen once, a few or many times, or a class if the clone is expanded.

d_call	v_call	j_call	clone_size	cdr3_aa
NA	TRBV5-1	TRBJ2-2	NA	ASSAAGGELF
NA	TRBV11-1	TRBJ1-2	NA	ASSRDGYYGYT
NA	TRBV27	TRBJ1-5	few	ASRDPSRNQPQH
TRBD1	TRBV6-6	TRBJ2-7	few	ASSYSGTGGWEQY
NA	TRBV4-1	TRBJ2-5	NA	ASSQDGYLPGTQY
NA	TRBV20-1	TRBJ2-7	NA	SAPDFGSYEQY
NA	TRBV5-1	TRBJ1-2	NA	ASSPADRNYGYT
NA	TRBV29-1	TRBJ1-1	few	SVEDHRTPNTEAF
NA	TRBV20-1	TRBJ2-3	few	SAGQSGVVGTQY
TRBD2	TRBV5-1	TRBJ2-7	NA	ASREIWASGNQY
TRBD2	TRBV4-3	TRBJ2-1	NA	ASSQDGGEINEQF
NA	TRBV7-2	TRBJ1-1	NA	ASWGRSSEAF
NA	TRBV7-9	TRBJ2-5	few	ASSPAMGWGTQY
NA	TRBV7-3	TRBJ2-1	few	ASSPGGGGLRYNEQF
NA	TRBV5-6	TRBJ2-5	few	ASSRALGYQETQY
TRBD1	TRBV20-1	TRBJ2-4	NA	SALSGTGVIQY
TRBD2	TRBV20-1	TRBJ2-3	few	SAWGPGTSGTRYEDTQY
NA	TRBV12-3/TRBV12-4	TRBJ1-6	few	ASTPGRSPLH
TRBD2	TRBV6-6	TRBJ2-7	few	ASSYALAGGTYEQY
TRBD1	TRBV7-3	TRBJ2-7	NA	ASARDRGPYEQY
NA	TRBV6-5	TRBJ2-2	few	ASKRTMNTGELF
NA	TRBV29-1	TRBJ1-4	few	SVESPWTGRGKLF
TRBD2	TRBV5-8	TRBJ2-7	NA	ASSASGAYEQY
TRBD1	TRBV5-1	TRBJ1-2	few	ASSLEGQGLRGYT
NA	TRBV6-5	TRBJ2-1	NA	ASSLKVGFEQF
TRBD1	TRBV7-9	TRBJ1-1	NA	ASSLGDRAGAF
TRBD1	TRBV6-5	TRBJ2-7	NA	ASRGTGTLIYEQY
NA	TRBV6-2/TRBV6-3	TRBJ2-7	NA	ASSSPLGGTRSYEQY
TRBD1	TRBV4-3	TRBJ2-1	many	ASSLLDRGLHEQF
NA	TRBV5-1	TRBJ2-4	NA	ASSFSLSGRLAKNIQY
NA	TRBV12-3/TRBV12-4	TRBJ1-5	NA	ASSPPQGVNQPQH
NA	TRBV6-5	TRBJ1-1	NA	ASSYPTRTGRAEAF
TRBD2	TRBV12-3/TRBV12-4	TRBJ2-5	NA	ASRAAAGRGGETQY
TRBD1	TRBV29-1	TRBJ1-3	few	SVMGQGWSGNTIY
TRBD2	TRBV5-1	TRBJ2-1	few	ASSYLAGGLYEQF
TRBD1	TRBV5-4	TRBJ2-1	few	ASSPDRGHNEQF
NA	TRBV6-5	TRBJ1-6	few	ASSLNLQGWNSPLH
TRBD1	TRBV9	TRBJ1-2	NA	ASSVDMRTGTGYT
TRBD1	TRBV4-3	TRBJ2-7	NA	ASSRQGAEQY
TRBD1	TRBV7-9	TRBJ2-7	NA	ASSLEYRGSYEQY
NA	TRBV5-1	TRBJ2-1	few	ASSFKGAEKF
TRBD1	TRBV2	TRBJ1-4	few	ASSEGQGGEKLF
NA	TRBV7-9	TRBJ2-7	NA	ASSRSFEQY
NA	TRBV5-6	TRBJ2-5	few	ASTSPDQETQY
NA	TRBV5-1	TRBJ2-2	NA	ASSLVGPLDTGELF
TRBD2	TRBV4-2	TRBJ2-1	few	ASSPIAGLDNGEQF
NA	TRBV30	TRBJ2-1	NA	AWSVGAAYNEQF
NA	TRBV12-3/TRBV12-4	TRBJ2-6	medium-sized	ASTQGGLGANVLT
TRBD1	TRBV11-2	TRBJ2-2	many	ASSTGGLITGELF
TRBD2	TRBV7-8	TRBJ2-5	NA	ASSLRLAGGETQY
TRBD2	TRBV6-6	TRBJ2-4	NA	ASSYSGPGGNIQY
NA	TRBV27	TRBJ1-1	NA	ASSFGTLPTEAF
TRBD1	TRBV5-1	TRBJ2-5	few	ASTASGDRGPKTQY
NA	TRBV29-1	TRBJ2-1	many	SVSTPGGLLSSNEQF